What follows are 8 T cell receptor beta chains derived from one specimen sequenced in a study of Ad26.COV2.S vaccination and SARS-CoV-2 variants. Treatment given: approximately 18 received Ad26.COV2.S at low or high dose, single or two shots; about 5 received placebo; per-sample allocation not given. Samples were taken on day 63 after the first vaccine or placebo injection. The assay was immunoSEQ multiplex PCR, and TCRdb's table has in-frame clones only and misses some. This table has fewer than 300,000 clones, about 89% appearing once. This specimen consisted of peripheral blood, obtained in a trial of Ad26.COV2.S vaccine versus placebo. The receptors were gathered from a person aged 18 to 65 who received the Ad26.COV2.S COVID-19 vaccine or a placebo.

The genes are TRBV10-1 and TRBJ2-7; 9 bases agree with TRBD1. CDR1 and CDR2 (germline): WNHNN, SYGVQD (reference sequence). This CDR3 spans 14 amino acids. Germline trimming cut 4 bases from V and 2 bases from J; bases unmatched to any gene: 3. The DNA for the CDR3 is TGCGCCAGCAGTGGACAGGGGGGAGCCTACGAGCAGTACTTC. This encodes CASSGQGGAYEQYF.

The CDR3 is CASSFGTSGREGQYF. In DNA form, the CDR3 reads TGCGCCAGCAGCTTCGGGACTAGCGGGAGGGAAGGGCAGTACTTC. The gene calls are TRBV5-1 and TRBJ2-7; 16 bases fit TRBD2. CDR1 and CDR2 (germline): SGHRS, YFSETQ. V was clipped by 2 bases and J by 9 bases; unmatched bases: 5. This CDR3 has 15 residues.

The CDR3 reads CASSRNQHYSGNTIYF. Written as DNA, the CDR3 is TGTGCCAGCAGTAGGAACCAACATTACTCTGGAAACACCATATATTTT. V usage is TRBV27 and J usage is TRBJ1-3, with D unclear. The CDR3 consists of 16 residues. Germline V gives CDR1 MNHEY, CDR2 SMNVEV (reference sequence). Trimming took 5 bases from V and 0 from J, leaving 14 bases between them.

The V and J genes are TRBV11-1 and TRBJ1-1; TRBD1 matches 7 bases. The CDR3 runs to 13 residues. The V and J ends lost 5 bases and 1 base, in that order; junction bases with no gene match: 1. Germline loops: CDR1 SGHAT, CDR2 FQDESV (reference sequence). As DNA, the CDR3 is TGTGCCAGCAGCAGACAGGGGAACACTGAAGCTTTCTTT. This sequence encodes CASSRQGNTEAFF.

The rearrangement links TRBV20-1 to TRBJ2-7; D might be TRBD1 (6 bases). Germline lookup yields CDR1 DFQATT and CDR2 SNEGSKA (reference sequence). CDR3 size: 11 residues. The V gene lost 6 bases and the J gene lost 6 bases, with 12 bases spanning the gap. The CDR3 loop reads CSANTGSEQYF. CDR3 nucleotide sequence: TGCAGTGCCAATACAGGGAGCGAGCAGTACTTC.

The V call is TRBV11-2, the J call TRBJ2-6; the D gene is possibly TRBD2 (5 bases). The germline gives CDR1 SGHAT, CDR2 FQNNGV. The germline V and J ends were trimmed by 5 bases and 4 bases, with 21 bases remaining between them. The CDR3 is made up of 18 amino acids. The CDR3 DNA reads TGTGCCAGCAGCACTGACGCCCTGTGGGAGACGGGGGCCAACGTCCTGACTTTC. This sequence encodes CASSTDALWETGANVLTF. Based on the CDR3 plus reference TRBV11-2 and TRBJ2-6, the full variable domain is EAGVAQSPRYKIIEKRQSVAFWCNPISGHATLYWYQQILGQGPKLLIQFQNNGVVDDSQLPKDRFSAERLKGVDSTLKIQPAKLEDSAVYLCASSTDALWETGANVLTFGAGSRLTVL.

The chain joins TRBV3-1 (or the pseudogene TRBV3-2) to TRBJ2-7, with 12 bases aligning to TRBD2. The ends lost 4 bases at V and 0 bases at J; junction bases unmatched: 1. The CDR3 is 15 residues long. Germline V gene data show CDR1 as LGHDT and CDR2 as YNNKEL (reference sequence). The CDR3 bases are TGTGCCAGCAGCCCGGGACTAGCGGGCTCCTACGAGCAGTACTTC. This translates into CASSPGLAGSYEQYF.

The rearrangement uses TRBV12-5 and TRBJ1-1; D is ambiguous. This CDR3 contains 15 residues. V lost 2 bases to trimming and J lost 5 bases, with 15 bases between them. CDR1 is LGHNT, CDR2 FRNRAP, per germline. The CDR3 is CASGLTFPRETEAFF. For the CDR3, the DNA is TGTGCTAGTGGTTTGACCTTCCCCCGGGAGACTGAAGCTTTCTTT.